The rows below give T cell receptor beta chains drawn from one sample of a study of cytomegalovirus exposure and HLA in healthy donors. Clones were sequenced by immunoSEQ multiplex PCR, and TCRdb holds only the in-frame ones, with some missing. The sample carries about 130,000 clones, more than 65% recorded once. The sample consisted of PBMCs. These receptors originate from a man between 18 and 35 years old in good health and CMV-seropositive. The CDR3 runs from the conserved cysteine through the conserved F or W. A D gene is named only where the DNA matches it firmly. Only some rows state a clone size, as once, few, many or a class for expanded clones.

CDR3 protein | CDR3 DNA | clone size | V gene | D gene | J gene
CASSLWGNTHRVRFDEQFF | TGTGCCAGCAGCTTGTGGGGAAACACTCACAGGGTCAGGTTCGATGAGCAGTTCTTC | . | TRBV7-9 | . | TRBJ2-1
CASSDSPDRGGSEQFF | TGTGCCAGCAGTGACTCCCCGGACAGGGGGGGTTCTGAGCAGTTCTTC | . | TRBV6-4 | TRBD1 | TRBJ2-1
CASSIFRGGTEAFF | TGTGCCAGTAGTATATTTCGGGGGGGGACTGAAGCTTTCTTT | . | TRBV19 | . | TRBJ1-1
CASSLDRSSYNEQFF | TGCGCCAGCAGCCTTGACAGGAGCTCCTACAATGAGCAGTTCTTC | few | TRBV4-3 | . | TRBJ2-1
CASSSTSADTGELFF | TGCGCCAGCAGCTCTACTAGCGCGGACACCGGGGAGCTGTTTTTT | . | TRBV5-1 | TRBD2 | TRBJ2-2
CAIRSDRGGEKLFF | TGTGCCATCAGGAGCGACAGGGGGGGAGAAAAACTGTTTTTT | . | TRBV10-3 | TRBD1 | TRBJ1-4
CASRLRQGAADTQYF | TGTGCCAGCAGACTCAGACAGGGTGCCGCGGATACGCAGTATTTT | . | TRBV2 | TRBD1 | TRBJ2-3
CASSLAQGLNTGELFF | TGTGCCAGCAGCTTAGCGCAGGGCCTTAACACCGGGGAGCTGTTTTTT | . | TRBV7-9 | . | TRBJ2-2
CASSFWTSVAGAEYNEQFF | TGTGCCAGCAGCTTTTGGACGTCGGTAGCGGGAGCGGAGTACAATGAGCAGTTCTTC | . | TRBV5-4 | TRBD2 | TRBJ2-1
CASSPTRGAGGKDTQYF | TGTGCCAGTAGCCCCACCCGGGGGGCTGGTGGAAAAGATACGCAGTATTTT | . | TRBV19 | . | TRBJ2-3
CASSEAGRTGHRSYEQYF | TGTGCCAGCAGTGAAGCGGGGAGGACAGGGCATCGGTCCTACGAGCAGTACTTC | . | TRBV6-1 | TRBD1 | TRBJ2-7
CASSQDRISGLYNEQFF | TGCGCCAGCAGCCAAGATAGGATTAGCGGGCTCTACAATGAGCAGTTCTTC | . | TRBV4-1 | TRBD2 | TRBJ2-1
CVGGAGAYYGYTF | TGTGTAGGTGGGGCAGGCGCTTACTATGGCTACACCTTC | . | TRBV6-1 | . | TRBJ1-2